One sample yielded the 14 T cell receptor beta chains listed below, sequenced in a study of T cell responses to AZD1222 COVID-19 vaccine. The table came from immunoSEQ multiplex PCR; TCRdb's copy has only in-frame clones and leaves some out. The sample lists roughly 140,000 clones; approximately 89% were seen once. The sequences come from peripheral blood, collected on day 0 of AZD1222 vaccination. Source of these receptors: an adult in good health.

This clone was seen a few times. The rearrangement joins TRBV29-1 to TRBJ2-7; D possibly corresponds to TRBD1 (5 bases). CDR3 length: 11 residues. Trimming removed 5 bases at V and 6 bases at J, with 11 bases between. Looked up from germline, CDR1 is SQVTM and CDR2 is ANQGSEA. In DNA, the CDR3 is TGCAGCGTTAACGACAGAAGCGAGCAGTACTTC. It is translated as CSVNDRSEQYF.

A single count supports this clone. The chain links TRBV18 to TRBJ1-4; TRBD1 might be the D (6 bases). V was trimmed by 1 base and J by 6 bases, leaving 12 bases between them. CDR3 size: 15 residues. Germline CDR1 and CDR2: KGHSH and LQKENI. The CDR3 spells CASSPRGAKDEKLFF. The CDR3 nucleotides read TGTGCCAGCTCACCACGGGGGGCCAAAGATGAAAAACTGTTTTTT. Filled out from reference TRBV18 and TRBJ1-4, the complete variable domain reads NAGVMQNPRHLVRRRGQEARLRCSPMKGHSHVYWYRQLPEEGLKFMVYLQKENIIDESGMPKERFSAEFPKEGPSILRIQQVVRGDSAAYFCASSPRGAKDEKLFFGSGTQLSVL.

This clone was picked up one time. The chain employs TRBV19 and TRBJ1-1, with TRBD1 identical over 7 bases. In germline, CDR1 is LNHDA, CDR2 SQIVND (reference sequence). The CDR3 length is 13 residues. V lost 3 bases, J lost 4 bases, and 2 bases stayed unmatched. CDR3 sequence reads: CASSITGATEAFF. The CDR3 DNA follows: TGTGCCAGTAGTATCACAGGGGCCACTGAAGCTTTCTTT.

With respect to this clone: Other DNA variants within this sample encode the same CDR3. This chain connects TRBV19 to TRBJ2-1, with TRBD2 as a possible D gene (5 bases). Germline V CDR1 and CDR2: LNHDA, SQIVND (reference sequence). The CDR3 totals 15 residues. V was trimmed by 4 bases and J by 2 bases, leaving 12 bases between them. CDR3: CASSNPGLTYNEQFF. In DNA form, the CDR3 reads TGTGCCAGTAGTAACCCAGGACTTACCTACAATGAGCAGTTCTTC.

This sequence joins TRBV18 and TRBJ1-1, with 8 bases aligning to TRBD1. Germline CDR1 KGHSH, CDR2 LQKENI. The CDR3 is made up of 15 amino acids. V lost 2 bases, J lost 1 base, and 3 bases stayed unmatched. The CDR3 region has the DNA TGTGCCAGCTCACCAGACAGGGGACAGAACACTGAAGCTTTCTTT. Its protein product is CASSPDRGQNTEAFF. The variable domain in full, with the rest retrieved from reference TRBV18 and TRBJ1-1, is NAGVMQNPRHLVRRRGQEARLRCSPMKGHSHVYWYRQLPEEGLKFMVYLQKENIIDESGMPKERFSAEFPKEGPSILRIQQVVRGDSAAYFCASSPDRGQNTEAFFGQGTRLTVV.

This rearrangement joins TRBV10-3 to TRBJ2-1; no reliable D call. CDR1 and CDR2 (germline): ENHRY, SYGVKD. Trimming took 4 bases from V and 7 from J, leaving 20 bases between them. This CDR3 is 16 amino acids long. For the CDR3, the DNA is TGTGCCATCAGTGGACAAAAAAGAGAGTACCAGAATGAGCAGTTCTTC. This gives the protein CAISGQKREYQNEQFF.

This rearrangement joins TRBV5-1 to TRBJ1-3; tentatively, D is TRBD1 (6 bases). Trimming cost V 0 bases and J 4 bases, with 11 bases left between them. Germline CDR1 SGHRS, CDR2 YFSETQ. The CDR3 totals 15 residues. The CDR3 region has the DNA TGCGCCAGCAGCTTGGTAGGGACACTAGGAAACACCATATATTTT. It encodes CASSLVGTLGNTIYF.

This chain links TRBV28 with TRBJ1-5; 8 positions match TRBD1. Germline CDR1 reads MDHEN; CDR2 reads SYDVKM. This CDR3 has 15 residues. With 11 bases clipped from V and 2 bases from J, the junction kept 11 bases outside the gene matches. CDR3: CAARTGNERNQPQHF. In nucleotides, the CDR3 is TGTGCCGCGAGGACAGGGAATGAGCGCAATCAGCCCCAGCATTTT. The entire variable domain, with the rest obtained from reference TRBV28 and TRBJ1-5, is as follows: DVKVTQSSRYLVKRTGEKVFLECVQDMDHENMFWYRQDPGLGLRLIYFSYDVKMKEKGDIPEGYSVSREKKERFSLILESASTNQTSMYLCAARTGNERNQPQHFGDGTRLSIL.

CDR3 sequence (DNA): TGCAGCGTTGAAGGGATTAACTATGGCTACACCTTC. It yields the protein CSVEGINYGYTF. The V and J genes are TRBV29-1 and TRBJ1-2; unclear D gene. In germline, CDR1 is SQVTM, CDR2 ANQGSEA. CDR3 length equals 12 residues. Trimming left V 1 base short and J 1 base short, with 4 bases between. Full variable domain (outside the CDR3, taken from reference TRBV29-1 and TRBJ1-2): SAVISQKPSRDICQRGTSLTIQCQVDSQVTMMFWYRQQPGQSLTLIATANQGSEATYESGFVIDKFPISRPNLTFSTLTVSNMSPEDSSIYLCSVEGINYGYTFGSGTRLTVV.

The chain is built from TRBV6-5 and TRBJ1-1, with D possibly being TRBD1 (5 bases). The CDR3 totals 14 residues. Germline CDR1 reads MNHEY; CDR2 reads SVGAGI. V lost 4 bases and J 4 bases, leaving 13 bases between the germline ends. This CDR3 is CASSSQESGTEAFF. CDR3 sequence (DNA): TGTGCCAGCAGTTCACAGGAGAGCGGCACTGAAGCTTTCTTT.

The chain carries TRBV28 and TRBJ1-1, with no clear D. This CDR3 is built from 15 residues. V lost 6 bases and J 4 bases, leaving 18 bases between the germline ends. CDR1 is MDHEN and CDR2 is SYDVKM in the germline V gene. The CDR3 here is CASRKLTVGGTEAFF. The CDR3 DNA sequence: TGTGCCAGCAGGAAATTAACAGTAGGCGGCACTGAAGCTTTCTTT.

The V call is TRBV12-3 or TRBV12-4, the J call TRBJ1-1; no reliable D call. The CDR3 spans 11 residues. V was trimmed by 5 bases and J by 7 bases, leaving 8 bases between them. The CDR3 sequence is CASSAGYEAFF. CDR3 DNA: TGTGCCAGCAGTGCAGGTTATGAAGCTTTCTTT.

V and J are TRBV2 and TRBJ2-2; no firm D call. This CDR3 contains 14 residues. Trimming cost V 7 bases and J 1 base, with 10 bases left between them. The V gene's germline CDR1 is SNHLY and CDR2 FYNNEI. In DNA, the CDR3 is TGTGCCAGCACCCAGGAAAGGAACACCGGGGAGCTGTTTTTT. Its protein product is CASTQERNTGELFF.

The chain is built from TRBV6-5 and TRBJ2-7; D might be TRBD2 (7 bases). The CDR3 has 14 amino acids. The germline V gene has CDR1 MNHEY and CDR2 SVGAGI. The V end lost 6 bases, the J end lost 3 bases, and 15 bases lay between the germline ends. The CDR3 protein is CASRGGGQFYEQYF. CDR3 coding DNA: TGTGCCAGCAGGGGCGGGGGCCAATTCTACGAGCAGTACTTC.